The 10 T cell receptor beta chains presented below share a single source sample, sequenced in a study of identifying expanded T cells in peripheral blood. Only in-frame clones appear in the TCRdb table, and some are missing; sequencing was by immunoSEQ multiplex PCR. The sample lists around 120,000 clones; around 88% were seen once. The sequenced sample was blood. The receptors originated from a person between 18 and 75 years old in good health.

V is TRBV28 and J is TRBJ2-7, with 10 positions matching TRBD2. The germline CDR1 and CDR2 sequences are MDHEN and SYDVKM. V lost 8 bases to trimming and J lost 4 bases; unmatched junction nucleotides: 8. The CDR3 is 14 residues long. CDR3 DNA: TGTGCCAGCGAGGGGACTAGCGACTTGTACGAGCAGTACTTC. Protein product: CASEGTSDLYEQYF.

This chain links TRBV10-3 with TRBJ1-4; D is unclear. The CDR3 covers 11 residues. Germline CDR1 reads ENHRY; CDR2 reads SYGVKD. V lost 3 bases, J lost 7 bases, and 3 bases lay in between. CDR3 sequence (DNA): TGTGCCATCAGTGACGGTGAAAAACTGTTTTTT. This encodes CAISDGEKLFF.

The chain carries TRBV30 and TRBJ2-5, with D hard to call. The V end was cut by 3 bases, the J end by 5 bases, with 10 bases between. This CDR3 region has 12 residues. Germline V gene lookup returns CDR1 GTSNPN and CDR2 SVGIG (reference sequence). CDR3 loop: CAWRSESETQYF. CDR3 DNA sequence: TGTGCCTGGAGATCCGAATCGGAGACCCAGTACTTC. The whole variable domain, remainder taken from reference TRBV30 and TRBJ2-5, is SQTIHQWPATLVQPVGSPLSLECTVEGTSNPNLYWYRQAAGRGLQLLFYSVGIGQISSEVPQNLSASRPQDRQFILSSKKLLLSDSGFYLCAWRSESETQYFGPGTRLLVL.

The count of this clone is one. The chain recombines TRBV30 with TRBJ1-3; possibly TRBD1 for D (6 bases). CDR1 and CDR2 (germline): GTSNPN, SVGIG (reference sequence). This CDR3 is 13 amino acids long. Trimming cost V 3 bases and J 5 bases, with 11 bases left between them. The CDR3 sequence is CAWRWGARNTIYF. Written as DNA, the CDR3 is TGTGCCTGGAGGTGGGGGGCGCGAAACACCATATATTTT.

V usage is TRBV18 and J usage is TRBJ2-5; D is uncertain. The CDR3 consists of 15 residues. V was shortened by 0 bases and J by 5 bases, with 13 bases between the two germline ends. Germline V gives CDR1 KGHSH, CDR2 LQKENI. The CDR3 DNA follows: TGTGCCAGCTCACCACCGGGTACTCACGCGGAGACCCAGTACTTC. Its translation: CASSPPGTHAETQYF.

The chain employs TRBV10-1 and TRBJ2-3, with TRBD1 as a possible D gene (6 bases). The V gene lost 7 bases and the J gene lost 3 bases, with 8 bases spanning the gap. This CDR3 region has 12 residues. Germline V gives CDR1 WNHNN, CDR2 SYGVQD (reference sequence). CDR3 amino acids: CASMDRTDTQYF. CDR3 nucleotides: TGCGCCAGCATGGACAGAACAGATACGCAGTATTTT.

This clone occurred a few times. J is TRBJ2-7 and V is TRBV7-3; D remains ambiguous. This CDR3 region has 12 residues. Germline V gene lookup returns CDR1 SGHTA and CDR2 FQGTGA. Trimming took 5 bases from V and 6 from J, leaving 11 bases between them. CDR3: CASSGITGEQYF. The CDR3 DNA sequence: TGTGCCAGCAGCGGAATTACGGGCGAGCAGTACTTC.

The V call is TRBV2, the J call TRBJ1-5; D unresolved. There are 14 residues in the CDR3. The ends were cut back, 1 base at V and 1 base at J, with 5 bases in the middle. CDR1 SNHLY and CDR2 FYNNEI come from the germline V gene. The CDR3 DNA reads TGTGCCAGCAGTGAAGACCGAAGCAATCAGCCCCAGCATTTT. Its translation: CASSEDRSNQPQHF.

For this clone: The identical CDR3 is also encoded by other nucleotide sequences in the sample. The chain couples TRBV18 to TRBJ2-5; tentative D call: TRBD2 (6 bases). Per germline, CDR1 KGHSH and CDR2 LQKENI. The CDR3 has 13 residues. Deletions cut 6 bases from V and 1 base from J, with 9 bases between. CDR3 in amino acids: CASSPGLQETQYF. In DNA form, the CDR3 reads TGTGCCAGCTCGCCGGGACTCCAAGAGACCCAGTACTTC.

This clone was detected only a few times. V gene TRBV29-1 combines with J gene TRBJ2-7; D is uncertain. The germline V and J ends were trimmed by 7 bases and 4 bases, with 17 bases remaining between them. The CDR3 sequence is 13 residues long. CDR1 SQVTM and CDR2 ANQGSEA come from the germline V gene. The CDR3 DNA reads TGCAGCGCGGGCGGCAGGTCGAGATACGAGCAGTACTTC. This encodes CSAGGRSRYEQYF.